Described below is a single T cell receptor (beta chain) sequence and its context. The antigen is not known. This entry belongs to a study of cytotoxic CD8 clonotypes in ibrutinib-treated CLL. At the level of the study: Once treatment had gone on for a median of around eleven months, range 6 to 36, response samples were drawn. Study-wide points: Sustained-remission and progressing patients had different sampling times. Higher circulating CD8+ T-cell counts strongly accompanied higher baseline clonality, above age-matched healthy donors.

The CDR3 runs to 14 residues. Germline CDR1 and CDR2: MNHNY and SVGAGI (reference sequence). Between the trimmed V and J ends, which lost 2 bases and 3 bases, there was a span of 8 bases. Sequencing used immunoSEQ multiplex PCR; TCRdb keeps in-frame clones, though not all of them. The sample lists approximately 92,000 clones, around 77% seen once, with 20% to 25% in the top ten. The chain couples TRBV6-6 to TRBJ1-5, with a tentative D call TRBD1 (6 bases). Here the sequenced sample was PBMCs, taken after 24 months of ibrutinib treatment. This TCR was recovered from a human donor with chronic lymphocytic leukemia. CDR3 coding DNA: TGTGCCAGCAGTTACGGGGGCGACAATCAGCCCCAGCATTTT. As protein: CASSYGGDNQPQHF.